The sequence of this TCR beta chain was determined in a study of T cell clonality in common variable immunodeficiency (dated by TCRdb to 2014 to 2015). Results the study describes overall, beyond this receptor: Reportedly, TCRbeta sequences from CVID had fewer deletions and N-nucleotide insertions, and highly modified clones with 13 or more V deletions were absent from CVID. Differences among patients in the CVID cohort limited the correlations between repertoire features and clinical complications. According to the authors, finding the cause of the higher clonality in CVID would require sequencing the repertoires of T cell subpopulations. Fewer TCRbeta clones were shared among CVID subjects than among healthy controls (p < 0.0001). TCRbeta clonality was higher in CVID subjects than in healthy controls (t-test p = 0.018), and the increase was most characteristic of about a third of subjects. Even though DNA input was the same, control samples had an average of roughly 76,000 unique sequences each, compared with about 32,000 in CVID samples.

Most of the CVID patients and most of the healthy controls were of Caucasian heritage. Heparinized peripheral whole blood samples of roughly 5 to 8 ml were obtained from each donor. Genomic DNA from adults with common variable immune deficiency (CVID) and from healthy adult controls was used for sequencing of TCRbeta CDR3 repertoires. The control group comprised approximately 22 healthy adult volunteers, roughly 12 female and roughly ten male, aged about 23 to 75 years with a mean age of roughly 34. Diluted blood was density-centrifuged over Hypaque 1077 or Ficoll-Paque to isolate peripheral blood mononuclear cells. Genomic DNA was extracted from unsorted mononuclear cells by Qiagen column purification or by a centrifugation-based method. The table lists this clone with many counts. Its antigen is unknown. Read data end 3 residues before the CDR3 end; the end is taken from the germline J gene. For sequencing input, CVID and control samples contributed equivalent amounts of genomic DNA. For every sample, a 60 bp segment covering the rearranged TCRbeta CDR3 region was amplified and then sequenced. The immunoSEQ assay, a bias-corrected multiplex PCR with high-throughput sequencing, was employed for TCRbeta amplification. Per the original workflow: Every unique nucleotide sequence counted as a clone and was annotated with V, D and J genes, copy number and frequency. Sequences were labeled productive if in frame, and non-productive if out of frame or containing stop codons. As previously described, Shannon's entropy was used to calculate clonality. The predicted amino acid sequences of productive clones were used to derive the mean CDR3 Kyte-Doolittle hydropathy. Hierarchical clustering of scaled V gene usage was performed with the R hclust function using Manhattan distance and complete linkage. To assess clone sharing by CDR3 amino acid sequence, 12 repertoires per group were resampled over 100 rounds. The repertoires were screened for around 70 published EBV-specific TCRbeta sequences and roughly 250 published CMV-specific TCRbeta sequences. A couple of CVID samples yielding fewer than 10,000 sequences were excluded from analysis, leaving approximately 40 CVID repertoires. What TCRdb holds here is the immuneACCESS table cut down to in-frame rearrangements. Part of the clones is not present; checked against another copy, under half of the missing clones reflect an unresolved V gene, and the others are unexplained. Clonal size and the V and J genes are those of that table, whereas D and trimming came from the DNA. The sample comprises about 37,000 clones, and every one was counted more than once. Over 0.95% of the sample belongs to the ten largest clones.

Between the V and J ends, shortened by 2 bases and 1 base respectively, the junction contains 7 bases. The CDR1 and CDR2 encoded by the germline V gene (reference sequence) are SGHAT and FQDESV. Taken from cysteine to phenylalanine, the CDR3 has 14 residues. The DNA covers only part of the CDR3, 33 bases in frame from base 1. This TCR came from a person aged 18-69 years in good health. Rearrangement joined TRBV11-1 to TRBJ2-3, with the D gene not confidently named. The sequenced sample was peripheral blood mononuclear cells. The CDR3 bases that were read are TGTGCCAGCAGCTTAAGGCCAGGCACAGATACG. This codes for CASSLRPGTDT. The whole CDR3 protein reads CASSLRPGTDTQYF.